The 27 T cell receptor beta chains below all came from one sample that was sequenced in a study of cytomegalovirus exposure and HLA in healthy donors. Measured with immunoSEQ multiplex PCR; TCRdb has only the in-frame clones, and not every one. There are over 85,000 clones in the sample; 88% occur only once, and roughly 1.4% lies in the top ten. Sequenced: PBMCs. The source is a woman in her 30s in good health and CMV-seropositive.

This rearrangement joins TRBV12-5 to TRBJ1-3; 7 bases line up with TRBD1. From germline, CDR1 is LGHNT and CDR2 FRNRAP. Trimming removed 0 bases from V and 0 bases from J; junction bases left unmatched: 5. CDR3 length: 17 residues. The CDR3 loop is CASGLVLGTASGNTIYF. The CDR3, as DNA: TGTGCTAGTGGTTTGGTACTCGGGACAGCCTCTGGAAACACCATATATTTT.

This clone has a handful of counts. V usage is TRBV7-3 and J usage is TRBJ1-3, with TRBD1 matching 8 bases. This CDR3 has 19 residues. J lost 3 bases, V lost 0 bases, and 13 bases had no gene match. CDR1 is SGHTA and CDR2 is FQGTGA in the germline V gene. This CDR3 reads CASSLTKRRGDRGGNTIYF. For the CDR3, the DNA is TGTGCCAGCAGCTTAACCAAACGAAGGGGAGACAGGGGTGGAAACACCATATATTTT.

The chain couples TRBV18 to TRBJ2-5, with TRBD2 matching 13 bases. The CDR3 spans 15 residues. From germline, CDR1 is KGHSH and CDR2 LQKENI. Germline trimming cut 3 bases from V and 7 bases from J; bases unmatched to any gene: 5. The CDR3 nucleotides read TGTGCCAGCTCACCTGGACTAGCGGGAGAGAGGACCCAGTACTTC. It is translated as CASSPGLAGERTQYF.

The chain couples TRBV6-1 to TRBJ1-1; a weak D match, TRBD1 (5 bases). Germline CDR1 is MNHNS and CDR2 is SASEGT. The CDR3 spans 14 residues. V was trimmed by 2 bases and J by 2 bases, leaving 9 bases between them. The CDR3 protein is CASSEWGDNTEAFF. DNA for the CDR3: TGTGCCAGCAGTGAATGGGGGGACAACACTGAAGCTTTCTTT.

J is TRBJ2-7 and V is TRBV2; 12 positions match TRBD2. The CDR3 sequence is 15 residues long. Germline lookup yields CDR1 SNHLY and CDR2 FYNNEI. The ends lost 7 bases at V and 7 bases at J; junction bases unmatched: 11. The chain's CDR3 is CASMPRLAGEKEQYF. For the CDR3, the DNA is TGTGCCAGCATGCCCAGACTAGCGGGAGAGAAGGAGCAGTACTTC.

The rearrangement uses TRBV5-1 and TRBJ2-1; 9 positions match TRBD1. Trimming cost V 1 base and J 9 bases; bases outside gene matches: 5. This CDR3 spans 14 amino acids. Germline assignment: CDR1 SGHRS and CDR2 YFSETQ. CDR3 nucleotides: TGCGCCAGCAGCTTGCGACAGGGGGACGGTGAGCAGTTCTTC. Translated: CASSLRQGDGEQFF.

The genes are TRBV9 and TRBJ2-5, with D tentatively TRBD2 (6 bases). The CDR3 is 15 amino acids. From germline, CDR1 is SGDLS and CDR2 YYNGEE. The V end lost 4 bases, the J end lost 3 bases, and 16 bases lay between the germline ends. CDR3 in amino acids: CASSPREGLKETQYF. The CDR3 nucleotides read TGTGCCAGCAGCCCCAGAGAGGGACTCAAAGAGACCCAGTACTTC.

The V and J genes are TRBV30 and TRBJ1-5; 8 positions agree with TRBD1. V dropped 2 bases and J dropped 7; count of bases not matched to a gene: 4. CDR3 length: 13 residues. Germline CDR1 is GTSNPN and CDR2 is SVGIG (reference sequence). CDR3 protein: CAWSSQGAQPQHF. The CDR3 region has the DNA TGTGCCTGGAGTTCTCAGGGGGCCCAGCCCCAGCATTTT.

V is TRBV10-3 and J is TRBJ2-1, with 11 bases matching TRBD2. Germline lookup yields CDR1 ENHRY and CDR2 SYGVKD. The V segment lost 10 bases and the J segment 7 bases; nucleotides outside the gene matches: 9. There are 14 residues in the CDR3. CDR3 DNA: TGTGCCACCTTAGCGGGAGGGCCGCATAATGAGCAGTTCTTC. This translates into CATLAGGPHNEQFF.

V gene TRBV6-5 combines with J gene TRBJ1-1; 8 nucleotides agree with TRBD1. The length of the CDR3 is 14 residues. V was pared by 5 bases and J by 1 base, with 3 bases of the junction left unmatched. CDR1 is MNHEY, CDR2 SVGAGI, per germline. The CDR3 sequence is CASSRTGGNTEAFF. The DNA for the CDR3 is TGTGCCAGCAGTAGAACAGGGGGGAACACTGAAGCTTTCTTT.

The chain uses TRBV28 and TRBJ1-2; tentative D call: TRBD1 (6 bases). The CDR3 covers 11 residues. V dropped 9 bases and J dropped 7 bases, with 12 bases sitting between them. CDR1 and CDR2 (germline): MDHEN, SYDVKM. The CDR3 loop is CASWGQVGYTF. The CDR3 nucleotides are TGTGCCAGTTGGGGGCAGGTTGGCTACACCTTC.

In DNA, the CDR3 is TGTGCCAGCAGCCGGGACTTAAACAATGAGCAGTTCTTC. This codes for CASSRDLNNEQFF. The chain recombines TRBV7-3 with TRBJ2-1; D perhaps matches TRBD2 (6 bases). Trimming removed 5 bases from V and 5 bases from J, with 10 bases in between. The CDR3 has 13 residues. Germline assignment: CDR1 SGHTA and CDR2 FQGTGA. Combining the CDR3 with reference TRBV7-3 and TRBJ2-1 gives the whole variable domain GAGVSQTPSNKVTEKGKYVELRCDPISGHTALYWYRQSLGQGPEFLIYFQGTGAADDSGLPNDRFFAVRPEGSVSTLKIQRTERGDSAVYLCASSRDLNNEQFFGPGTRLTVL.

The chain links TRBV27 to TRBJ2-7, with TRBD2 matching 10 bases. The CDR3 is 15 amino acids. Germline assignment: CDR1 MNHEY and CDR2 SMNVEV (reference sequence). V trimming: 2 bases; J trimming: 0 bases; junction bases outside the gene matches: 1. The CDR3 region has the DNA TGTGCCAGCAGTTTAGCTAGCGGGGGCTCCTACGAGCAGTACTTC. This encodes CASSLASGGSYEQYF.

V usage is TRBV5-1 and J usage is TRBJ1-4, with 10 bases fitting TRBD1. CDR3 size: 14 residues. The J segment lost 8 bases and the V segment lost 4 bases, leaving 5 bases of the junction unmatched. Germline V gene data show CDR1 as SGHRS and CDR2 as YFSETQ. CDR3 region: CASSPGQGGEKLFF. The CDR3 nucleotides are TGCGCCAGCAGCCCTGGACAGGGGGGAGAAAAACTGTTTTTT.

The chain joins TRBV7-3 to TRBJ2-3; 10 positions match TRBD2. The CDR3 has 15 amino acids. Looked up from germline, CDR1 is SGHTA and CDR2 is FQGTGA. J gave up 4 bases and V 5 bases, and 6 bases lay outside the gene matches. CDR3 sequence reads: CASSKLAGSPDTQYF. CDR3 sequence (DNA): TGTGCCAGCAGCAAACTAGCGGGGTCCCCAGATACGCAGTATTTT.

V usage is TRBV29-1 and J usage is TRBJ2-7; the match to TRBD1 covers 9 bases. CDR1 and CDR2 from the germline V gene are SQVTM and ANQGSEA. V lost 6 bases and J lost 6; bases outside the gene matches: 9. This CDR3 is 13 amino acids long. CDR3 bases: TGCAGCGTGGCCGGGACAGGGAGGTCCGAGCAGTACTTC. It specifies CSVAGTGRSEQYF.

The V gene is TRBV7-8, the J gene TRBJ2-7; TRBD1 might be the D (6 bases). Germline CDR1 reads SGHVS; CDR2 reads FQNEAQ. With 5 bases removed from V and 1 base from J, the gap between germline ends came to 18 bases. The CDR3 loop spans 16 amino acids. DNA for the CDR3: TGTGCCAGCAGCCTCAACCCCCGGACAGAGTCCTACGAGCAGTACTTC. Its translation is CASSLNPRTESYEQYF.

CDR3 in amino acids: CASRRGGDQNTGELFF. DNA for the CDR3: TGTGCCAGCAGGAGGGGAGGGGACCAGAACACCGGGGAGCTGTTTTTT. The chain joins TRBV9 to TRBJ2-2; the match to TRBD2 covers 7 bases. The germline V gene encodes CDR1 SGDLS and CDR2 YYNGEE. CDR3 length: 16 amino acids. Losses at the gene ends were 5 bases for V and 1 base for J; bases not matched to a gene: 8.

The chain links TRBV7-2 to TRBJ1-5; 8 nucleotides match TRBD1. Per the germline V gene, CDR1 is SGHTA and CDR2 is FQGNSA. The CDR3 is 14 amino acids. After removal of 4 bases from V and 9 bases from J, the junction contained 8 bases not matched to a gene. This CDR3 reads CASSSRTGLPPQHF. CDR3 DNA sequence: TGTGCCAGCAGCTCACGGACAGGGTTACCGCCCCAGCATTTT.

This sequence joins TRBV4-2 and TRBJ2-5; 10 nucleotides match TRBD2. Germline CDR1 and CDR2: LGHNA and YNFKEQ. Unmatched junction bases numbered 5, after V lost 2 bases and J lost 5 bases. The CDR3 is 15 amino acids. CDR3 sequence (DNA): TGTGCCAGCAGCCAAAATCTAGCGGGGGAGGAGACCCAGTACTTC. Its translation: CASSQNLAGEETQYF.

This chain joins TRBV28 and TRBJ1-1, with TRBD1 identical over 8 bases. Trimming took 3 bases from V and 0 from J; bases not matched to a gene: 3. The CDR3 extends over 15 amino acids. Germline CDR1 and CDR2: MDHEN and SYDVKM. The CDR3 region is CASSFRGPMNTEAFF. The CDR3 DNA reads as TGTGCCAGCAGTTTCAGGGGGCCTATGAACACTGAAGCTTTCTTT.

The chain couples TRBV5-1 to TRBJ1-1; D is possibly TRBD1 (6 bases). CDR3 length: 15 residues. CDR1 is SGHRS, CDR2 YFSETQ, per germline. V shed 0 bases and J shed 1 base, with 10 bases lying between them. The CDR3 coding sequence is TGCGCCAGCAGCTTGGGACGGACAGAGAACACTGAAGCTTTCTTT. This sequence encodes CASSLGRTENTEAFF.

This chain joins TRBV9 and TRBJ2-3; D is possibly TRBD2 (6 bases). Germline V gene lookup returns CDR1 SGDLS and CDR2 YYNGEE. CDR3 length equals 13 residues. Trimming cost V 7 bases and J 3 bases, with 12 bases left between them. The CDR3 sequence: CASALGGTDTQYF. The CDR3 nucleotides read TGTGCCAGCGCGCTCGGGGGAACAGATACGCAGTATTTT. Using reference TRBV9 and TRBJ2-3 for the parts outside the CDR3, the full variable domain is DSGVTQTPKHLITATGQRVTLRCSPRSGDLSVYWYQQSLDQGLQFLIQYYNGEERAKGNILERFSAQQFPDLHSELNLSSLELGDSALYFCASALGGTDTQYFGPGTRLTVL.

The rearrangement links TRBV6-5 to TRBJ2-1; D may be TRBD2 (5 bases). Trimming pared 9 bases from V and 6 bases from J, leaving 18 bases between. The length of the CDR3 is 14 residues. Germline CDR1 is MNHEY and CDR2 is SVGAGI. The CDR3 sequence: CASRRTLSVNEQFF. For the CDR3, the DNA is TGTGCCAGTCGTCGGACTTTGTCCGTCAATGAGCAGTTCTTC.

The rearrangement joins TRBV9 to TRBJ2-3; D ambiguous. V lost 0 bases and J 5 bases, leaving 16 bases between the germline ends. CDR1 is SGDLS, CDR2 YYNGEE, per germline. The CDR3 loop spans 16 amino acids. For the CDR3, the DNA is TGTGCCAGCAGCGTAGCTACTAACCCCACGGTAGATACGCAGTATTTT. Translating gives CASSVATNPTVDTQYF.

This CDR3 reads CASSLLAGGEQFF. In DNA, the CDR3 is TGTGCCAGCAGCCTTCTAGCGGGGGGTGAGCAGTTCTTC. The V and J genes are TRBV5-4 and TRBJ2-1, with 11 bases identical to TRBD2. Trimming took 4 bases from V and 9 from J; bases not matched to a gene: 3. Per germline, CDR1 SGHNT and CDR2 YYREEE (reference sequence). The CDR3 loop spans 13 amino acids.

A few counts support this clone. The chain recombines TRBV30 with TRBJ2-1; 9 bases are shared with TRBD1. The V segment lost 5 bases and the J segment 7 bases; nucleotides outside the gene matches: 9. The CDR3 runs 14 residues. Germline assignment: CDR1 GTSNPN and CDR2 SVGIG (reference sequence). The CDR3 sequence: CAWGRDRASNEQFF. The DNA of the CDR3 is TGTGCCTGGGGCCGGGACAGGGCATCTAATGAGCAGTTCTTC.